These 9 T cell receptor beta chains came from one sample sequenced in a study of shared clonotypes between healthy human individuals. Libraries were prepared by immunoSEQ multiplex PCR; TCRdb keeps only in-frame clonotypes and omits some of them. In the table there are 2,500,000 or so clones, over 85% of which are singletons. Sequenced input: naive CD4+ T cells from PBMCs. The sample's subset: CD45RA+ positively selected. The receptors were gathered from a man aged 18 to 29 in good health. Some clones in this sample may be carry-over from other donors' samples.

The J gene is TRBJ2-7, the V gene TRBV19; 7 positions agree with TRBD2. Germline lookup yields CDR1 LNHDA and CDR2 SQIVND (reference sequence). V trimming: 4 bases; J trimming: 5 bases; junction bases outside the gene matches: 11. The CDR3 is 15 residues long. CDR3 sequence (DNA): TGTGCCAGTAGTACGACGGCTAGCGGCAGGAACGAGCAGTACTTC. Protein product: CASSTTASGRNEQYF.

The chain joins TRBV19 to TRBJ2-7, with D perhaps TRBD2 (6 bases). Germline assignment: CDR1 LNHDA and CDR2 SQIVND (reference sequence). The ends were cut back, 1 base at V and 3 bases at J, with 13 bases in the middle. This CDR3 is 15 amino acids long. CDR3 DNA: TGTGCCAGTAGTATAGGAGGGACTCCTTTCTACGAGCAGTACTTC. This codes for CASSIGGTPFYEQYF. The complete variable domain, with remaining parts taken from reference TRBV19 and TRBJ2-7, reads DGGITQSPKYLFRKEGQNVTLSCEQNLNHDAMYWYRQDPGQGLRLIYYSQIVNDFQKGDIAEGYSVSREKKESFPLTVTSAQKNPTAFYLCASSIGGTPFYEQYFGPGTRLTVT.

The chain combines TRBV29-1 with TRBJ1-2; D is ambiguous. Germline lookup yields CDR1 SQVTM and CDR2 ANQGSEA. The V gene lost 6 bases and the J gene lost 4 bases, with 12 bases spanning the gap. The CDR3 loop spans 12 amino acids. The CDR3 bases are TGCAGCGTCGACCCCGGGGTCTATGGCTACACCTTC. Encoded protein: CSVDPGVYGYTF.

The chain uses TRBV27 and TRBJ2-7; D gene unclear. CDR1 and CDR2 (germline): MNHEY, SMNVEV (reference sequence). This CDR3 is 15 amino acids long. V lost 5 bases and J 5 bases, leaving 19 bases between the germline ends. CDR3 DNA: TGTGCCAGCAGTACTCTTGGAGTGGATACTCACGAGCAGTACTTC. Its translation: CASSTLGVDTHEQYF.

The chain joins TRBV9 to TRBJ2-1, with a weak D call TRBD2 (6 bases). The CDR3 length is 16 residues. CDR1 and CDR2 from the germline V gene are SGDLS and YYNGEE. Between the trimmed V and J ends, which lost 2 bases and 3 bases, there was a span of 15 bases. DNA for the CDR3: TGTGCCAGCAGCGTCAAACCGGGACTCAACTACAATGAGCAGTTCTTC. This codes for CASSVKPGLNYNEQFF.

In its sample, this clone was seen once. V and J are TRBV5-1 and TRBJ2-7, with 7 bases matching TRBD2. Germline V gene lookup returns CDR1 SGHRS and CDR2 YFSETQ. The CDR3 loop spans 12 amino acids. V shed 4 bases and J 5 bases; nucleotides not matched to a gene: 3. CDR3: CASSVTSNEQYF. CDR3 sequence (DNA): TGCGCCAGCAGCGTGACTAGCAACGAGCAGTACTTC.

The rearrangement joins TRBV7-9 to TRBJ1-4, with D hard to call. Trimming stripped 5 bases from V and 8 bases from J, with 18 bases between. Germline V gene data show CDR1 as SEHNR and CDR2 as FQNEAQ (reference sequence). The CDR3 contains 15 residues. CDR3 residues: CASSHGVWAVEKLFF. The CDR3 DNA reads as TGTGCCAGCAGCCACGGGGTCTGGGCAGTCGAAAAACTGTTTTTT.

In the case of this clone: Other DNA variants within this sample encode the same CDR3. The chain combines TRBV5-1 with TRBJ2-4, with D possibly TRBD1 on 7 matching bases. The germline V gene has CDR1 SGHRS and CDR2 YFSETQ. V was shortened by 4 bases and J by 5 bases, with 13 bases between the two germline ends. The CDR3 loop spans 14 amino acids. This chain's CDR3 is CASSPQGGQNIQYF. The CDR3 coding sequence is TGCGCCAGCAGCCCGCAGGGGGGCCAAAACATTCAGTACTTC.

The CDR3 here is CASSLDRTADTQYF. The CDR3 bases are TGTGCCAGCAGCTTAGATAGGACAGCAGATACGCAGTATTTT. The chain uses TRBV7-9 and TRBJ2-3; weak D call: TRBD1 (6 bases). The V gene's germline CDR1 is SEHNR and CDR2 FQNEAQ (reference sequence). Trimming cost V 1 base and J 4 bases, with 9 bases left between them. The CDR3 contains 14 residues.